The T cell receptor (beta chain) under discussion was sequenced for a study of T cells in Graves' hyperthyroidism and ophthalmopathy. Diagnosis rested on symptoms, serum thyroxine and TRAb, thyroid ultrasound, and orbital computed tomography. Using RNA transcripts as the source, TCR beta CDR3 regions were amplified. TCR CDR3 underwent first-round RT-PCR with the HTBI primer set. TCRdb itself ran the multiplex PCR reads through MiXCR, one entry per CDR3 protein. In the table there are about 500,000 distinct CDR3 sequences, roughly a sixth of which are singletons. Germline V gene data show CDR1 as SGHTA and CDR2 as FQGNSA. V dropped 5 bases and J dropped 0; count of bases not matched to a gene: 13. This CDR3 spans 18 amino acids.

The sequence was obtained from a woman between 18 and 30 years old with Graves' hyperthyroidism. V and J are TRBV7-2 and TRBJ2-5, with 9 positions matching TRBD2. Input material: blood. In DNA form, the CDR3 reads TGTGCCAGCAGCCAAGGGCCGGGTAGCGGGAGACACCAAGAGACCCAGTACTTC. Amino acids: CASSQGPGSGRHQETQYF.